This TCR beta chain was captured in a study of regulatory T cells in long-lasting Graves disease. Study-wide results and limits: A limited number of samples was an acknowledged limitation. Those with persistent disease had in common more public clonotypes (approximately 2,500) than new patients (approximately 1,000). TRBV28, TRBJ1-2 and TRBJ2-5 were segments that persistent disease favored.

This clonotype was seen at least ten times. Its matching antigen is unknown. According to the study, TCR beta libraries were built with iRepertoire HTBI primers and CDR3-region Arm-PCR. TCRdb reanalysed the multiplex PCR reads using MiXCR and keeps one entry per CDR3 protein. The sample gives about 310,000 distinct CDR3 sequences, 22% of which show up once; about 61% is in the top ten. The CDR3 loop spans 11 amino acids. CDR1 MNHNS and CDR2 SASEGT come from the germline V gene. Trimming cost V 7 bases and J 5 bases, with 8 bases left between them. Time point given: persistent/refractory GD, antithyroid drugs over 5 years with positive TRAb. The TCR library was made from RNA extracted from PBMCs.

The chain carries TRBV6-1 and TRBJ2-5; D unclear. The receptor's source is a female donor with Graves disease. This specimen consisted of peripheral blood mononuclear cells (PBMCs), obtained when the disease was refractory, from a patient treated with antithyroid drugs. This chain's CDR3 is CASTLRETQYF. CDR3 nucleotide sequence: TGTGCCAGCACCCTCCGTGAGACCCAGTACTTC.